A selection of T cell receptor beta chains follows, all from one sample in a study of blood T cell repertoires in COVID-19. Data came from immunoSEQ multiplex PCR; TCRdb stores just in-frame clones and leaves some out. The sample lists around 170,000 clones; approximately 80% were seen once. Input material: PBMCs or T cells enriched from blood (not recorded which). The origin of the receptors is a man aged 50-59 years who had recovered from COVID-19. Each CDR3 is given with its conserved first and last residue.

>TRBV11-2|TRBJ2-7|14
CASSLQPGMYEQYF
>TRBV9|TRBJ1-6|14
CASSVEGQIAPLHF
>TRBV4-2|TRBJ1-2|16
CASSQDRRGANYGYTF
>TRBV6-5|TRBJ1-1|13
CASSYGTGAEAFF
>TRBV2|TRBJ2-1|14
CATPPGQGFNEQFF
>TRBV5-1|TRBJ1-1|13
CASSLGSDTEAFF
>TRBV12-3/TRBV12-4|TRBJ1-1|13
CASSLSRGTEAFF
>TRBV30|TRBJ2-1|15
CAWSTDRVGYNEQFF
>TRBV4-2|TRBJ2-1|15
CASSQEAAAYNEQFF
>TRBV7-9|TRBJ1-6|15
CASSLEEGVRSPLHF
>TRBV11-2|TRBJ1-2|15
CASSLGRTGCFGYTF
>TRBV3-1/TRBV3-2|TRBJ1-6|15
CASSLQGSYNSPLHF
>TRBV10-3|TRBJ1-1|15
CAISFTGGGGTEAFF
>TRBV10-3|TRBJ1-5|15
CAISVEGANSQPQHF
>TRBV5-5|TRBJ1-4|16
CASSLSSGLWDEKLFF
>TRBV30|TRBJ1-2|16
CAWSPNTDGLNYGYTF
>TRBV12-3/TRBV12-4|TRBJ1-5|13
CASSSGSLGPQHF
>TRBV5-4|TRBJ1-2|14
CASSFRDSPLGYTF
>TRBV27|TRBJ2-3|14
CASSLQRSTDTQYF
>TRBV5-1|TRBJ2-7|14
CASSLGGPGHEQYF
>TRBV5-8|TRBJ1-1|13
CASSYRGGTEAFF
>TRBV5-4|TRBJ1-4|13
CASSGGQAEKLFF
>TRBV19|TRBJ2-1|13
CASSIGWLDEQFF
>TRBV5-5|TRBJ2-7|15
CASSLTGTGAYEQYF
>TRBV2|TRBJ1-2|14
CASKVAGDRYGYTF
>TRBV5-5|TRBJ2-1|15
CASTDSGSSYNEQFF
>TRBV2|TRBJ2-1|11
CASFQGNEQFF
>TRBV5-4|TRBJ2-2|14
CASSRQGRTGELFF
>TRBV7-6|TRBJ1-4|12
CASSTTNEKLFF
>TRBV12-3/TRBV12-4|TRBJ1-5|13
CASSLGRNQPQHF
>TRBV10-1|TRBJ1-1|13
CASSESGDTEAFF
>TRBV6-5|TRBJ2-7|15
CASSYGGLRLDEQYF
>TRBV9|TRBJ1-1|15
CASSVAPTGVTEAFF
>TRBV7-2|TRBJ2-3|17
CASSLGQGKTSHYTQYF
>TRBV7-2|TRBJ1-5|13
CASSSDRGKAQHF
>TRBV24-1|TRBJ2-1|17
CATKGPVGGNLYNEQFF
>TRBV9|TRBJ2-3|15
CASSVGSQGEDTQYF